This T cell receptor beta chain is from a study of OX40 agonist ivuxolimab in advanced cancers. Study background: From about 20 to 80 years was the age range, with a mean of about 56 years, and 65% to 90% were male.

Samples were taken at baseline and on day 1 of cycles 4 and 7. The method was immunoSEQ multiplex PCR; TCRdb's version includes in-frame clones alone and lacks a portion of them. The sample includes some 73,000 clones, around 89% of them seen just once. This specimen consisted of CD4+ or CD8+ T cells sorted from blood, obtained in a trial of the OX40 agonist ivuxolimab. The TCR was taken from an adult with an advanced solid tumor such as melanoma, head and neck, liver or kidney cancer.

The CDR3 nucleotides read TGTGCCAGCAGTGAAGTGGGGGAGGGCAATGAGCAGTTCTTC. Its protein is CASSEVGEGNEQFF. The rearrangement joins TRBV2 to TRBJ2-1, with 7 bases fitting TRBD2. The germline V gene encodes CDR1 SNHLY and CDR2 FYNNEI. The CDR3 sequence is 14 residues long. V lost 1 base and J lost 6; bases outside the gene matches: 3.